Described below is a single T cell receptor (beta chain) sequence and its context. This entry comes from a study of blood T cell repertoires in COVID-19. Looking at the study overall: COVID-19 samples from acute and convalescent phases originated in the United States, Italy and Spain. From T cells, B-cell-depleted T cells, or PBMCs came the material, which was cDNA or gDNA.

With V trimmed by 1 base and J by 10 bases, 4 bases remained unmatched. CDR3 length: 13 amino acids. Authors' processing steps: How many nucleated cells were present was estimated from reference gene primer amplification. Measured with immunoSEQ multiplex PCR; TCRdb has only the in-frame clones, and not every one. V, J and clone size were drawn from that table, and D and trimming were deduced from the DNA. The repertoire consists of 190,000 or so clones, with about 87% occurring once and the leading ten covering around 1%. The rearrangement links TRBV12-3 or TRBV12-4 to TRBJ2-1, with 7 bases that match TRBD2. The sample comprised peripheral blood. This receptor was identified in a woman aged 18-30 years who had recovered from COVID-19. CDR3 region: CASSLVVAGEQFF. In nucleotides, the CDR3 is TGTGCCAGCAGTTTAGTCGTAGCGGGCGAGCAGTTCTTC.